Below are 32 T cell receptor beta chains sequenced from a single sample in a study of shared clonotypes between healthy human individuals. Some clones are missing from TCRdb's copy, which holds only in-frame ones; the method was immunoSEQ multiplex PCR. Of roughly 500,000 clones listed, about 96% are singletons. The sequencing input was naive CD4+ T cells sorted from blood. Subset meaning: CD45RA+ positively selected. The receptors come from a woman aged 25 to 39 in good health.

The V gene is TRBV18, the J gene TRBJ1-2, with 8 bases fitting TRBD1. Germline CDR1 is KGHSH and CDR2 is LQKENI. This CDR3 region has 15 residues. The ends lost 3 bases at V and 3 bases at J; junction bases unmatched: 6. CDR3 coding DNA: TGTGCCAGCTCACCGACAGGGGTGTCGGACTATGGCTACACCTTC. As protein: CASSPTGVSDYGYTF.

The gene calls are TRBV6-5 and TRBJ2-1, with D unclear. There are 15 residues in the CDR3. The V end lost 6 bases, the J end lost 0 bases, and 12 bases lay between the germline ends. Germline V CDR1 and CDR2: MNHEY, SVGAGI. Written as DNA, the CDR3 is TGTGCCAGCAGCCTAATATACAGCTCCTACAATGAGCAGTTCTTC. Protein: CASSLIYSSYNEQFF.

The chain has TRBV6-6 and TRBJ2-7; 7 nucleotides match TRBD1. The CDR3 extends over 12 amino acids. After removal of 6 bases from V and 9 bases from J, the junction contained 8 bases not matched to a gene. The germline gives CDR1 MNHNY, CDR2 SVGAGI (reference sequence). Written as DNA, the CDR3 is TGTGCCAGCAGCGACAGGGCCGGGGTGCAGTACTTC. It yields the protein CASSDRAGVQYF.

This clone was found once. The chain uses TRBV7-6 and TRBJ1-4, with D perhaps matching TRBD1 (5 bases). This CDR3 region has 14 residues. V shed 3 bases and J shed 6 bases, with 11 bases lying between them. Germline CDR1 and CDR2: SGHVS and FNYEAQ. CDR3 amino acids: CASSFAGTDEKLFF. DNA for the CDR3: TGTGCCAGCAGCTTCGCTGGGACCGATGAAAAACTGTTTTTT.

The chain couples TRBV5-1 to TRBJ2-3; 8 bases align to TRBD2. The germline gives CDR1 SGHRS, CDR2 YFSETQ. The CDR3 is 17 residues long. V trimming: 1 base; J trimming: 2 bases; junction bases outside the gene matches: 9. The CDR3 DNA is TGCGCCAGCAGCTTGCGTACGGGAGGGGGGAACACAGATACGCAGTATTTT. Translation gives CASSLRTGGGNTDTQYF.

This sequence joins TRBV6-5 and TRBJ1-1; 8 bases map to TRBD1. This CDR3 has 15 residues. The J segment lost 7 bases and the V segment lost 0 bases, leaving 7 bases of the junction unmatched. Germline V gene data show CDR1 as MNHEY and CDR2 as SVGAGI. CDR3 residues: CASSYSRQGAFEAFF. CDR3 bases: TGTGCCAGCAGTTACTCGAGGCAGGGGGCATTTGAAGCTTTCTTT.

V is TRBV5-1 and J is TRBJ2-3, with 12 bases that match TRBD2. V lost 0 bases and J lost 3; bases outside the gene matches: 8. Germline CDR1 and CDR2: SGHRS and YFSETQ. The CDR3 consists of 18 residues. CDR3 DNA: TGCGCCAGCAGCTTGGGACTAGCGGGAGTAACCAATACAGATACGCAGTATTTT. It encodes CASSLGLAGVTNTDTQYF.

The V gene is TRBV19, the J gene TRBJ2-7, with a weak D call TRBD2 (5 bases). This CDR3 comprises 15 residues. Trimming took off 5 bases at V and 2 bases at J, with 16 bases between the two ends. CDR1 is LNHDA, CDR2 SQIVND, per germline (reference sequence). Here the CDR3 DNA reads TGTGCCAGTAGTGCCTGGGGAGCGGCTACCTACGAGCAGTACTTC. Its translation: CASSAWGAATYEQYF. Full variable domain (remainder filled in from reference TRBV19 and TRBJ2-7): DGGITQSPKYLFRKEGQNVTLSCEQNLNHDAMYWYRQDPGQGLRLIYYSQIVNDFQKGDIAEGYSVSREKKESFPLTVTSAQKNPTAFYLCASSAWGAATYEQYFGPGTRLTVT.

The chain recombines TRBV2 with TRBJ2-3, with 7 bases identical to TRBD2. Losses at the gene ends were 6 bases for V and 1 base for J; bases not matched to a gene: 7. The CDR3 spans 15 residues. Per the germline V gene, CDR1 is SNHLY and CDR2 is FYNNEI. In DNA, the CDR3 is TGTGCCAGCAGAGACGCGGGAGTTCGCACAGATACGCAGTATTTT. Translating it yields CASRDAGVRTDTQYF. Based on the CDR3 plus reference TRBV2 and TRBJ2-3, the full variable domain is EPEVTQTPSHQVTQMGQEVILRCVPISNHLYFYWYRQILGQKVEFLVSFYNNEISEKSEIFDDQFSVERPDGSNFTLKIRSTKLEDSAMYFCASRDAGVRTDTQYFGPGTRLTVL.

The V and J genes are TRBV19 and TRBJ2-4; 7 bases align to TRBD1. The CDR3 consists of 16 residues. The germline gives CDR1 LNHDA, CDR2 SQIVND (reference sequence). CDR3: CAPIAVGQIAKNIQYF. DNA for the CDR3: TGTGCTCCCATAGCCGTGGGACAGATAGCCAAAAACATTCAGTACTTC.

The chain carries TRBV11-2 and TRBJ1-1; no definite D call. This CDR3 has 16 residues. The V gene lost 3 bases and the J gene lost 3 bases, with 17 bases spanning the gap. Germline CDR1 and CDR2: SGHAT and FQNNGV. The CDR3 DNA reads TGTGCCAGCAGCTTGGCGAGGGCTCTCCGGGACACTGAAGCTTTCTTT. Its translation is CASSLARALRDTEAFF.

The chain uses TRBV5-1 and TRBJ1-1, with D unclear. The CDR3 totals 13 residues. Germline assignment: CDR1 SGHRS and CDR2 YFSETQ. Trimming shortened V by 5 bases and J by 2 bases, and 10 bases separated the two germline ends. CDR3 sequence (DNA): TGCGCCAGCAGAACGGACGGCAACACTGAAGCTTTCTTT. This translates into CASRTDGNTEAFF.

V is TRBV7-2 and J is TRBJ2-3; maybe TRBD2 (5 bases). V dropped 5 bases and J dropped 1 base, with 13 bases sitting between them. The germline V gene encodes CDR1 SGHTA and CDR2 FQGNSA. CDR3 length equals 15 residues. CDR3 amino acids: CASSTHLRGTDTQYF. CDR3 DNA: TGTGCCAGCAGCACCCACTTGCGGGGCACAGATACGCAGTATTTT.

V usage is TRBV5-6 and J usage is TRBJ1-3; D is undetermined. Per germline, CDR1 SGHDT and CDR2 YYEEEE. V lost 1 base to trimming and J lost 0 bases, with 11 bases between them. CDR3 size: 16 residues. The CDR3 nucleotides read TGTGCCAGCAGCTTGACGGGGAACCCCTCTGGAAACACCATATATTTT. This encodes CASSLTGNPSGNTIYF.

This chain uses TRBV6-5 with TRBJ2-7; D call uncertain. Germline V gives CDR1 MNHEY, CDR2 SVGAGI. The length of the CDR3 is 13 residues. Deletions cut 6 bases from V and 3 bases from J, with 12 bases between. The CDR3 DNA sequence: TGTGCCAGCAGGGCCCAACAGAGCTACGAGCAGTACTTC. This encodes CASRAQQSYEQYF.

This chain uses TRBV29-1 with TRBJ2-1; D is unclear. Trimming removed 1 base at V and 5 bases at J, with 15 bases between. This CDR3 is built from 15 residues. Germline V gene data show CDR1 as SQVTM and CDR2 as ANQGSEA. For the CDR3, the DNA is TGCAGCGTTGAAGTTAGGAGATCTGAGGACAATGAGCAGTTCTTC. As protein: CSVEVRRSEDNEQFF.

Here the CDR3 reads CASSERPSYGYTF. CDR3 coding DNA: TGTGCCAGCAGTGAAAGGCCCTCCTATGGCTACACCTTC. This chain connects TRBV2 to TRBJ1-2; D unclear. This CDR3 region has 13 residues. Germline CDR1 and CDR2: SNHLY and FYNNEI. V was trimmed by 2 bases and J by 4 bases, leaving 8 bases between them.

The chain couples TRBV30 to TRBJ2-7; 13 nucleotides match TRBD2. Germline V lookup: CDR1 GTSNPN, CDR2 SVGIG (reference sequence). V was pared by 4 bases and J by 4 bases, with 10 bases of the junction left unmatched. CDR3 length equals 16 residues. CDR3 sequence: CAWTAKVGLAGYEQYF. CDR3 nucleotide sequence: TGTGCCTGGACCGCAAAAGTGGGACTAGCGGGGTACGAGCAGTACTTC.

V usage is TRBV6-1 and J usage is TRBJ1-2, with D possibly matching TRBD1 (6 bases). Trimming stripped 2 bases from V and 5 bases from J, with 15 bases between. Germline values: CDR1 MNHNS, CDR2 SASEGT. This CDR3 contains 15 residues. The CDR3 region has the DNA TGTGCCAGCAGTGAAAACCGGGACATTGGGTATGGCTACACCTTC. It codes for CASSENRDIGYGYTF.

This rearrangement joins TRBV9 to TRBJ2-3; possible D gene TRBD2, 5 bases. The V gene's germline CDR1 is SGDLS and CDR2 YYNGEE. Between the trimmed V and J ends, which lost 0 bases and 4 bases, there was a span of 9 bases. The CDR3 extends over 14 amino acids. Here the CDR3 DNA reads TGTGCCAGCAGCGTAGTAGCGAAGCCAGATACGCAGTATTTT. Translated: CASSVVAKPDTQYF.

The rearrangement uses TRBV6-5 and TRBJ2-7, with 8 bases aligning to TRBD2. V lost 0 bases and J lost 3; bases outside the gene matches: 7. The length of the CDR3 is 16 residues. The germline CDR1 and CDR2 sequences are MNHEY and SVGAGI. As DNA, the CDR3 is TGTGCCAGCAGTTACTCCCCGACTAGCGCCAACTACGAGCAGTACTTC. Translation gives CASSYSPTSANYEQYF.

The chain is built from TRBV10-1 and TRBJ1-1; no firm D call. The CDR3 contains 12 residues. Deletions cut 5 bases from V and 5 bases from J, with 9 bases between. Germline V gives CDR1 WNHNN, CDR2 SYGVQD (reference sequence). CDR3 residues: CASSTTGTEAFF. The DNA for the CDR3 is TGCGCCAGCAGTACGACCGGTACTGAAGCTTTCTTT.

The chain uses TRBV6-6 and TRBJ2-7; D uncertain. Trimming removed 0 bases from V and 7 bases from J, with 16 bases in between. The CDR3 is made up of 15 amino acids. Germline values: CDR1 MNHNY, CDR2 SVGAGI (reference sequence). The CDR3 loop is CASSYSTSGPKEQYF. In DNA, the CDR3 is TGTGCCAGCAGTTACTCGACGTCAGGCCCGAAGGAGCAGTACTTC.

This chain connects TRBV11-2 to TRBJ2-7, with unresolved D. This CDR3 has 15 residues. The germline V gene has CDR1 SGHAT and CDR2 FQNNGV. Trimming removed 1 base from V and 3 bases from J, with 13 bases in between. DNA of the CDR3: TGTGCCAGCAGCTTAGGCCGGTTGGATATCTACGAGCAGTACTTC. Translation: CASSLGRLDIYEQYF.

V gene TRBV19 combines with J gene TRBJ2-7; D might be TRBD2 (5 bases). CDR3 length equals 15 residues. Germline-derived CDR1 and CDR2 are LNHDA and SQIVND (reference sequence). V lost 11 bases and J 1 base, leaving 21 bases between the germline ends. The CDR3 DNA is TGTGCCCTCCGATCGGTCGGAGCGGATTCCTACGAGCAGTACTTC. This gives the protein CALRSVGADSYEQYF.

V is TRBV27 and J is TRBJ1-1, with unresolved D. Germline CDR1 is MNHEY and CDR2 is SMNVEV (reference sequence). Trimming shortened V by 2 bases and J by 0 bases, and 10 bases separated the two germline ends. The CDR3 consists of 15 residues. CDR3 nucleotides: TGTGCCAGCAGTTTAGGTCTAAACATGAACACTGAAGCTTTCTTT. This sequence encodes CASSLGLNMNTEAFF.

The V and J genes are TRBV4-1 and TRBJ1-6, with D possibly being TRBD1 (6 bases). This CDR3 spans 19 amino acids. Germline V gene data show CDR1 as MGHRA and CDR2 as YSYEKL. Trimming removed 2 bases from V and 6 bases from J, with 23 bases in between. The CDR3: CASSQRAFRSTGPNSPLHF. CDR3 coding DNA: TGCGCCAGCAGCCAACGTGCATTTAGGTCGACAGGACCTAATTCACCCCTCCACTTT.

The chain employs TRBV28 and TRBJ2-2, with TRBD2 matching 11 bases. The CDR3 totals 15 residues. After removal of 6 bases from V and 4 bases from J, the junction contained 4 bases not matched to a gene. CDR1 MDHEN and CDR2 SYDVKM come from the germline V gene. Written as DNA, the CDR3 is TGTGCCAGCAGAATTAGCGGGGGGGTCACCGGGGAGCTGTTTTTT. Translating it yields CASRISGGVTGELFF.

The chain carries TRBV7-8 and TRBJ2-1; D is ambiguous. The CDR3 is 14 amino acids. CDR1 is SGHVS, CDR2 FQNEAQ, per germline. The V end was cut by 2 bases, the J end by 3 bases, with 8 bases between. The CDR3 DNA follows: TGTGCCAGCAGCTTAAGTCTCTTCTACAATGAGCAGTTCTTC. This encodes CASSLSLFYNEQFF.

V usage is TRBV7-8 and J usage is TRBJ1-1; TRBD1 aligns across 9 bases. V shed 5 bases and J 7 bases; nucleotides not matched to a gene: 11. From germline, CDR1 is SGHVS and CDR2 FQNEAQ. The CDR3 sequence is 15 residues long. As DNA, the CDR3 is TGTGCCAGCAGCCACCCAACAGGGGGCAGGGTTGAAGCTTTCTTT. It translates to CASSHPTGGRVEAFF.

This chain connects TRBV21-1 to TRBJ1-2. TRBV21-1 is a known pseudogene. The CDR3 contains 12 residues. The CDR3 is CASSKSISGYTF. In DNA form, the CDR3 reads TGTGCCAGCAGCAAATCCATATCTGGCTACACCTTC.

The CDR3 DNA is TGTGCCAGCAGTCGCTCCGGGAATAATGAAAAACTGTTTTTT. Protein product: CASSRSGNNEKLFF. This chain links TRBV7-2 with TRBJ1-4, with D unresolved. The CDR3 is made up of 14 amino acids. Germline lookup yields CDR1 SGHTA and CDR2 FQGNSA. Deletions cut 6 bases from V and 4 bases from J, with 12 bases between. The variable domain in full, completed from reference TRBV7-2 and TRBJ1-4, reads GAGVSQSPSNKVTEKGKDVELRCDPISGHTALYWYRQSLGQGLEFLIYFQGNSAPDKSGLPSDRFSAERTGGSVSTLTIQRTQQEDSAVYLCASSRSGNNEKLFFGSGTQLSVL.